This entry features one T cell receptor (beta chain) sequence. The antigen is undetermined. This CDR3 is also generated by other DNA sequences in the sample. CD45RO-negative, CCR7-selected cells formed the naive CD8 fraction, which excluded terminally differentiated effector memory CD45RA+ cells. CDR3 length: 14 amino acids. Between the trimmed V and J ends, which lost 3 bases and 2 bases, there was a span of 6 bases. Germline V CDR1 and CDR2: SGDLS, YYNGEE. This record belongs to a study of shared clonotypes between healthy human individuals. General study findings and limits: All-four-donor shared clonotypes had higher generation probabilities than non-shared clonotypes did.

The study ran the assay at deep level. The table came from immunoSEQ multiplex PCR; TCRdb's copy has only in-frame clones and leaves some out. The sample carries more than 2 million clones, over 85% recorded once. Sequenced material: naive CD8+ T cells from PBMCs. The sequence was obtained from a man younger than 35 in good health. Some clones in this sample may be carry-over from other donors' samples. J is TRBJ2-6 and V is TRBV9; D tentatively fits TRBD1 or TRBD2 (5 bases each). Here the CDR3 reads CASSGGTGANVLTF. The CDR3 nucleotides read TGTGCCAGCAGCGGGGGGACTGGGGCCAACGTCCTGACTTTC.